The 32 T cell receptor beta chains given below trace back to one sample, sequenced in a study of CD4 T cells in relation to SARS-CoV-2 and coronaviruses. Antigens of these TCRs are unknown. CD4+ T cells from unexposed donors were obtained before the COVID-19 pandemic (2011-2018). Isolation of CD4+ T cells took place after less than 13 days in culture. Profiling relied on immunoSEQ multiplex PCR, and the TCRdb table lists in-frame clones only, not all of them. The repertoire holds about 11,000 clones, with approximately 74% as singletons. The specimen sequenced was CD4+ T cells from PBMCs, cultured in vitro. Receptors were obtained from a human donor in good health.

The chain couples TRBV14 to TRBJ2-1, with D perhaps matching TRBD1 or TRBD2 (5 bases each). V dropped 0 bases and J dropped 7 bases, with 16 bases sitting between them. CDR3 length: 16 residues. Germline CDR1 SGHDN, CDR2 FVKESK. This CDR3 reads CASSQEGDPITNEQFF. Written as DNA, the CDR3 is TGTGCCAGCAGCCAAGAGGGGGACCCGATTACGAATGAGCAGTTCTTC.

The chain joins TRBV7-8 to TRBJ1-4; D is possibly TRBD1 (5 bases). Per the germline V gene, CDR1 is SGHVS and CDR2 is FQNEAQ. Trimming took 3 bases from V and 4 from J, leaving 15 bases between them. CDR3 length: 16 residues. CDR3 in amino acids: CASSFIRVGGNEKLFF. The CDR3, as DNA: TGTGCCAGCAGCTTCATCAGGGTTGGGGGTAATGAAAAACTGTTTTTT.

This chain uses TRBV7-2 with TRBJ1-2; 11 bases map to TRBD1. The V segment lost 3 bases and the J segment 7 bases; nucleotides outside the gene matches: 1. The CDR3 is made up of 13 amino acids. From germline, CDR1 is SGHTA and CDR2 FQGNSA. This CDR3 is CASSLDRGPGYTF. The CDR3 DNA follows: TGTGCCAGCAGCTTGGACAGGGGGCCTGGCTACACCTTC.

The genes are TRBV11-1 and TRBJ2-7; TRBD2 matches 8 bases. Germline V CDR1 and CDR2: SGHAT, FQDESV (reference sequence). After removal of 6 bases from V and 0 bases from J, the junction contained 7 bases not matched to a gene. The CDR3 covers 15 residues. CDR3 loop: CASSRLAGSSYEQYF. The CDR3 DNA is TGTGCCAGCAGTCGCTTAGCGGGGAGCTCCTACGAGCAGTACTTC.

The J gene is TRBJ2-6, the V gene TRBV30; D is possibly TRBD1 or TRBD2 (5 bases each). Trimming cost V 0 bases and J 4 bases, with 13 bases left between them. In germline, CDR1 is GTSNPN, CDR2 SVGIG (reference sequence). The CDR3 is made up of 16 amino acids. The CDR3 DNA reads TGTGCCTGGAGTGTGAGGGGCGCAATAGGGGCCAACGTCCTGACTTTC. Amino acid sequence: CAWSVRGAIGANVLTF. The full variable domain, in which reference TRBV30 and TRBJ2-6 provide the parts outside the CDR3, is SQTIHQWPATLVQPVGSPLSLECTVEGTSNPNLYWYRQAAGRGLQLLFYSVGIGQISSEVPQNLSASRPQDRQFILSSKKLLLSDSGFYLCAWSVRGAIGANVLTFGAGSRLTVL.

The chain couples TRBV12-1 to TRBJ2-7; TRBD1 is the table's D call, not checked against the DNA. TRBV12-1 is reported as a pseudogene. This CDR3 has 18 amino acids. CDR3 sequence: CASSRFGRGQGRSYEQYF. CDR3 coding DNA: TGTGCCAGCAGCCGGTTCGGCAGGGGGCAAGGGAGGTCCTACGAGCAGTACTTC.

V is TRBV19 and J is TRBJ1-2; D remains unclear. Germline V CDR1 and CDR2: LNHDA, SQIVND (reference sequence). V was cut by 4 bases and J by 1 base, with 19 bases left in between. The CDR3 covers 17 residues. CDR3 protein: CASSTWGALTRNYGYTF. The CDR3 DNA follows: TGTGCCAGTAGTACATGGGGAGCCCTCACCCGTAACTATGGCTACACCTTC.

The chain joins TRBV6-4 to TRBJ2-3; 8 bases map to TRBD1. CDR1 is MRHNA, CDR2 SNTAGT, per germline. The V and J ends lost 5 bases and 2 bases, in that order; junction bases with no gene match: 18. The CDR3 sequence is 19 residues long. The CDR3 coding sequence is TGTGCCAGCAGTCCCAACCTCTTTTCCGGGACAGGAGTCACAGATACGCAGTATTTT. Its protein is CASSPNLFSGTGVTDTQYF.

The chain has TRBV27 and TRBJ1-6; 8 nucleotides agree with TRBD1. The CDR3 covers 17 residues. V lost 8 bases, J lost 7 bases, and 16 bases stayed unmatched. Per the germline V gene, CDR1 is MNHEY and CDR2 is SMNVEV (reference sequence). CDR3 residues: CASRIFGQGLLNSPLHF. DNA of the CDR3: TGTGCCAGCCGAATCTTTGGACAGGGCTTACTGAATTCACCCCTCCACTTT.

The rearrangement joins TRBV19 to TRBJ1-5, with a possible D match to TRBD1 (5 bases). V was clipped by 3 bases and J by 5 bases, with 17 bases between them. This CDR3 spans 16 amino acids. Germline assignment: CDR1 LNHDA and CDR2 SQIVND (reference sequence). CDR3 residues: CASSMVQGPYDQPQHF. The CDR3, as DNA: TGTGCCAGTAGTATGGTCCAGGGCCCCTACGATCAGCCCCAGCATTTT.

CDR3 nucleotide sequence: TGTGCCAGTAGTATTTGGAGTATGGGCTCAAATGGCTACACCTTC. Protein product: CASSIWSMGSNGYTF. The V and J genes are TRBV19 and TRBJ1-2; D remains unclear. Germline V gene lookup returns CDR1 LNHDA and CDR2 SQIVND (reference sequence). Trimming stripped 3 bases from V and 6 bases from J, with 17 bases between. The CDR3 is 15 residues long.

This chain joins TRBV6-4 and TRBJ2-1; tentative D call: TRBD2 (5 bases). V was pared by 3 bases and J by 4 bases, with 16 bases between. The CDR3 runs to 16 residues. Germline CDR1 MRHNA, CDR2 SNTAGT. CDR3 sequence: CASSEVAWGGYNEQFF. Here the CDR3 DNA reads TGTGCCAGCAGTGAGGTAGCGTGGGGTGGATACAATGAGCAGTTCTTC.

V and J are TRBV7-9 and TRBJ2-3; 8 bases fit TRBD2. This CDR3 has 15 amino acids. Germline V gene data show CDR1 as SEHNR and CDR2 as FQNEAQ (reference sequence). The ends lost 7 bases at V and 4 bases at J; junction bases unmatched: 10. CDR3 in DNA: TGTGCCAGCACCCCGGGGCGGGGGGAGTCAGATACGCAGTATTTT. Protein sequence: CASTPGRGESDTQYF.

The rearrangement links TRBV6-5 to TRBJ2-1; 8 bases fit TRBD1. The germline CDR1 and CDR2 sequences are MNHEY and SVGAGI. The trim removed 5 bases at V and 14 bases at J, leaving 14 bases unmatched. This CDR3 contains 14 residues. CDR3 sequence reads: CASSRTGQAVTEFF. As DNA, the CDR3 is TGTGCCAGCAGTCGTACGGGACAGGCTGTGACGGAGTTCTTC.

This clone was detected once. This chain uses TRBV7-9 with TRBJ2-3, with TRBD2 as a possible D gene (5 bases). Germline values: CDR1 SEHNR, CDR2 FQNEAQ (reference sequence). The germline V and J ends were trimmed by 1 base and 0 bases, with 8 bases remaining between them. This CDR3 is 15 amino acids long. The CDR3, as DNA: TGTGCCAGCAGCTTAGGTCGGGATAGCACAGATACGCAGTATTTT. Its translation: CASSLGRDSTDTQYF.

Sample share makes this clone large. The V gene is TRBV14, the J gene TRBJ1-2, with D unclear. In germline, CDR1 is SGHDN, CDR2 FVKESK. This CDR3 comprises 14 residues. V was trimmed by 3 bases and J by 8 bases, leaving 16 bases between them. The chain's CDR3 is CASSQTLTMAGYTF. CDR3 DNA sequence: TGTGCCAGCAGCCAGACGCTAACTATGGCCGGCTACACCTTC.

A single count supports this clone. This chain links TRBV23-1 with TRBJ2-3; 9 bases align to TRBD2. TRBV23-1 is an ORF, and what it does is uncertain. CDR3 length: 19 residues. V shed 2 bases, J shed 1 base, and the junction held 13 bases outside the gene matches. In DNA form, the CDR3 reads TGCGCCAGCAGTCAAGTCCCCCCGCTAGCGGGGACTGGCACAGATACGCAGTATTTT. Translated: CASSQVPPLAGTGTDTQYF.

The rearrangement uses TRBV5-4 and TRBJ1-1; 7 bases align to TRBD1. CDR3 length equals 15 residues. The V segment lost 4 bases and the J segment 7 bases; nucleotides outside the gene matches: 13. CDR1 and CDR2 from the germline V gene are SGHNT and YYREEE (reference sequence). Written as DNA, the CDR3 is TGTGCCAGCAGCGGGGGACAGCCGGCTAGTGGTGAAGCTTTCTTT. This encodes CASSGGQPASGEAFF.

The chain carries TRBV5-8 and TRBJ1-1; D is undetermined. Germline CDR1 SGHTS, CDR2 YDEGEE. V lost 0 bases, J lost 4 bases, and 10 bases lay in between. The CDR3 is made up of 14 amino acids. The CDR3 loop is CASSLEVVSTEAFF. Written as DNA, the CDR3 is TGTGCCAGCAGCTTGGAGGTGGTGAGCACTGAAGCTTTCTTT. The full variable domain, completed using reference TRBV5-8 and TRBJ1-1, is EAGVTQSPTHLIKTRGQQATLRCSPISGHTSVYWYQQALGLGLQFLLWYDEGEERNRGNFPPRFSGRQFPNYSSELNVNALELEDSALYLCASSLEVVSTEAFFGQGTRLTVV.

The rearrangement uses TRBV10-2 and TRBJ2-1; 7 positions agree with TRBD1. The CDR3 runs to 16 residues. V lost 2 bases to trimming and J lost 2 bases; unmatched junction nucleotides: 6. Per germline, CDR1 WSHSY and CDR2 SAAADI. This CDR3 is CASSEAPGQPYNEQFF. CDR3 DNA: TGCGCCAGCAGTGAGGCCCCGGGACAGCCCTACAATGAGCAGTTCTTC.

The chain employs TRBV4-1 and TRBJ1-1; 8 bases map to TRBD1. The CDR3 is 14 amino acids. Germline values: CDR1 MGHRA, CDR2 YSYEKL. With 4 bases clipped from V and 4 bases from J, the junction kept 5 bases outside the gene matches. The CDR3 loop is CASSPQGAGTEAFF. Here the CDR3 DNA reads TGCGCCAGCAGCCCTCAGGGGGCCGGCACTGAAGCTTTCTTT.

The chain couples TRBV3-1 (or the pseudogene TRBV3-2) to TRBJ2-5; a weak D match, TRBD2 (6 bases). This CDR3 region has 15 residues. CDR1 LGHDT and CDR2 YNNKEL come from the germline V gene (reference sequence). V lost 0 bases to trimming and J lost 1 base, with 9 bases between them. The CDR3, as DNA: TGTGCCAGCAGCCAAGATGGGGGGACCCAAGAGACCCAGTACTTC. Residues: CASSQDGGTQETQYF.

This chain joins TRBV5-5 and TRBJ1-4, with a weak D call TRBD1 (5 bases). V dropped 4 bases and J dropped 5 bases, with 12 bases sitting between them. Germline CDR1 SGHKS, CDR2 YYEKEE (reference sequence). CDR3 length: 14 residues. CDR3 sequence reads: CASSVTGVNEKLFF. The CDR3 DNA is TGTGCCAGCAGCGTAACAGGAGTGAATGAAAAACTGTTTTTT.

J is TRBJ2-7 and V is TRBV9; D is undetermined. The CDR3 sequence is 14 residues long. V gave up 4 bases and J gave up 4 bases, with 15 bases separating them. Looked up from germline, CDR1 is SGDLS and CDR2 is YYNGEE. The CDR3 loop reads CASSPRSPGYEQYF. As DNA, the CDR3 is TGTGCCAGCAGCCCCAGGAGTCCGGGTTACGAGCAGTACTTC.

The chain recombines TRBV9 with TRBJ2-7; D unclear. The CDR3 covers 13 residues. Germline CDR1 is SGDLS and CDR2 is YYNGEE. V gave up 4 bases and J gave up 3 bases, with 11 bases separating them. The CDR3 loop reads CASSPALGYEQYF. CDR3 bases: TGTGCCAGCAGCCCGGCCCTGGGCTACGAGCAGTACTTC.

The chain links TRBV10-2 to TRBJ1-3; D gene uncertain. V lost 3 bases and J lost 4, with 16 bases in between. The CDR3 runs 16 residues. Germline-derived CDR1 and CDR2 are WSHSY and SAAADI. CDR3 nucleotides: TGCGCCAGCAGTGATCCGGGCCAAGGATCAGGAAACACCATATATTTT. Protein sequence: CASSDPGQGSGNTIYF.

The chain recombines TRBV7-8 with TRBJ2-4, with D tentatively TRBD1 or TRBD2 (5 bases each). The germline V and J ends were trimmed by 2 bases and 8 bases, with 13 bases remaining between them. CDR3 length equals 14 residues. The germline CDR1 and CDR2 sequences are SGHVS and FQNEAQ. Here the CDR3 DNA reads TGTGCCAGCAGCTTAACAGCGGTAGGGGACATTCAGTACTTC. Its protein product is CASSLTAVGDIQYF.

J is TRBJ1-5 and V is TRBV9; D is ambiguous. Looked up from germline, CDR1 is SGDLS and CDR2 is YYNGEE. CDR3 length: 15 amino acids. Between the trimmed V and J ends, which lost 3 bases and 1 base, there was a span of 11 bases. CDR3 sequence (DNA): TGTGCCAGCAGCGGGGCCCCAGAAAGCAATCAGCCCCAGCATTTT. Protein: CASSGAPESNQPQHF.

The CDR3 reads CASSPFYYGYTF. The CDR3 DNA follows: TGCGCCAGCAGTCCCTTCTACTATGGCTACACCTTC. V gene TRBV23-1 combines with J gene TRBJ1-2; D remains ambiguous. TRBV23-1 is filed as an ORF, its function uncertain. This CDR3 has 12 residues. The V and J ends lost 4 bases and 3 bases respectively, with 6 bases between them.

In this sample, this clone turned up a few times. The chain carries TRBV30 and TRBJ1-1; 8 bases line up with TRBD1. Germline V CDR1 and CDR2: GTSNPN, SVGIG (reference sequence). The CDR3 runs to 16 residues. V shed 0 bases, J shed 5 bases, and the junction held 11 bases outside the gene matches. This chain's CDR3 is CAWSVNRGITGTEAFF. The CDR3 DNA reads TGTGCCTGGAGTGTTAACAGGGGGATTACGGGGACTGAAGCTTTCTTT.

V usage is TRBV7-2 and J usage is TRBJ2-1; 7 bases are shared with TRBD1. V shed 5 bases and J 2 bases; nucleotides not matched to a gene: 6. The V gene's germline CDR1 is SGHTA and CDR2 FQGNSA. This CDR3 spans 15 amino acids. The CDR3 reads CASSPPQGPYNEQFF. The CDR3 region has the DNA TGTGCCAGCAGCCCACCACAGGGGCCCTACAATGAGCAGTTCTTC.

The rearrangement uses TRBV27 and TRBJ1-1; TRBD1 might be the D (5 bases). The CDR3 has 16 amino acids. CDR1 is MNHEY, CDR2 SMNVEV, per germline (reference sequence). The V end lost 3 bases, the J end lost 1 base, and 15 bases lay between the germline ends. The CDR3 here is CASSFLAGGSNTEAFF. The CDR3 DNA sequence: TGTGCCAGCAGTTTTCTAGCCGGGGGTTCGAACACTGAAGCTTTCTTT.